This T cell receptor beta chain was obtained from a study of blood T cell repertoires in COVID-19. The V gene's germline CDR1 is LGHNA and CDR2 YSLEER. Deletions cut 4 bases from V and 1 base from J, with 12 bases between. The CDR3 spans 15 residues. Sequencing used immunoSEQ multiplex PCR; TCRdb keeps in-frame clones, though not all of them. The repertoire holds 55,000 to 80,000 clones, with roughly 93% as singletons. The origin of this receptor is a human donor in a cohort sampled during active COVID-19. The V call is TRBV4-3, the J call TRBJ2-3; perhaps TRBD2 as D (5 bases). The sample was peripheral blood. CDR3 in amino acids: CASSRERTRTDTQYF. The CDR3 nucleotides read TGCGCCAGCAGCCGGGAGCGGACCCGCACAGATACGCAGTATTTT.